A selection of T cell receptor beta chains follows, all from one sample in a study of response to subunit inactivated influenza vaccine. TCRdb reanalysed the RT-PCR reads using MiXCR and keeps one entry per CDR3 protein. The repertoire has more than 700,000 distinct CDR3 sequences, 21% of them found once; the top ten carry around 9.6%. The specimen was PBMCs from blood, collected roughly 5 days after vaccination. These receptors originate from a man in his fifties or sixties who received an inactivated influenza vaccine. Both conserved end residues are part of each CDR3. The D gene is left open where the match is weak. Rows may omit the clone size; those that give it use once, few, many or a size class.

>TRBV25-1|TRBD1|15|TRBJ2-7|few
CASSEFGQGAGEQYF
TGTGCCAGCAGTGAATTCGGACAGGGAGCGGGTGAGCAGTACTTC
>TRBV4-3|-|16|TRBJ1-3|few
CASSRGGTGSGNTIYF
TGCGCCAGCAGCCGAGGAGGAACAGGCTCTGGAAACACCATATATTTT
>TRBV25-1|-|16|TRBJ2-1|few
CASSARTLADYNEQFF
TGTGCCAGCAGTGCCAGGACTTTAGCGGACTACAATGAGCAGTTCTTC
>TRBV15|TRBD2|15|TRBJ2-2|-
CATSSGLAGVGELFF
TGTGCCACCAGCTCGGGACTAGCGGGAGTCGGGGAGCTGTTTTTT
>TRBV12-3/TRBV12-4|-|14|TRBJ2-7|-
CASSLGGSFYEQYF
TGTGCCAGCAGTTTAGGTGGCAGCTTTTACGAGCAGTACTTC
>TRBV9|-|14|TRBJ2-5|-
CASSVAGSQETQYF
TGTGCCAGCAGCGTCGCGGGGAGCCAAGAGACCCAGTACTTC
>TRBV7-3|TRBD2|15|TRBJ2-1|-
CASSSGLAGLGEQFF
TGTGCCAGCAGCTCGGGACTAGCGGGGCTAGGTGAGCAGTTCTTC
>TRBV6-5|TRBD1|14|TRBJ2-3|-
CASRLQGARDTQYF
TGTGCCAGCAGATTACAGGGGGCGAGGGATACGCAGTATTTT
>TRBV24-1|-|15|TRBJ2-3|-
CATSDPGGGPDTQYF
TGTGCCACCAGTGACCCAGGGGGGGGTCCAGATACGCAGTATTTT
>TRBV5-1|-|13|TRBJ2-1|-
CASSPGRSYEQFF
TGCGCCAGCAGCCCGGGGAGGAGTTATGAGCAGTTCTTC
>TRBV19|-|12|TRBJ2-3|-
CASKGGGDTQYF
TGTGCCAGTAAGGGGGGCGGGGATACGCAGTATTTT
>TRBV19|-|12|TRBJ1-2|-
CASSMHNYGYTF
TGTGCCAGTAGTATGCATAACTATGGCTACACCTTC
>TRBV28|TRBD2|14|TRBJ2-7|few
CASSQLAASYEQYF
TGTGCCAGCAGCCAACTAGCGGCATCCTACGAGCAGTACTTC
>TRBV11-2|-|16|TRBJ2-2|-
CASSKPFREATGELFF
TGTGCCAGCAGCAAACCCTTCAGGGAAGCAACCGGGGAGCTGTTTTTT
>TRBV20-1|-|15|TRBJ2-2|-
CSAPPSPGYTGELFF
TGCAGTGCTCCACCCTCTCCGGGCTACACCGGGGAGCTGTTTTTT
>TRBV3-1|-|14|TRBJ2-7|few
CASSHAGTPYEQYF
TGTGCCAGCAGCCACGCCGGGACCCCCTACGAGCAGTACTTC
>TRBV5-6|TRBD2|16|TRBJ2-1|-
CASSLRRLAPYNEQFF
TGTGCCAGCAGCCTAAGAAGACTAGCGCCCTACAATGAGCAGTTCTTC
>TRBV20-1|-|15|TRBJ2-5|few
CSASGPPNPSGTQYF
TGCAGTGCTAGCGGCCCACCCAATCCTTCCGGGACCCAGTACTTC
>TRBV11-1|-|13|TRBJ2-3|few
CASSSNSWDTQYF
TGTGCCAGCAGCTCAAACTCGTGGGATACGCAGTATTTT
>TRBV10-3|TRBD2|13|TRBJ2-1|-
CAIRLPPGGEQFF
TGTGCCATCAGGCTCCCGCCCGGGGGGGAGCAGTTCTTC
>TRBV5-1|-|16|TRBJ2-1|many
CASSGTAMSSYNEQFF
TGCGCCAGCAGCGGTACAGCTATGAGCTCCTACAATGAGCAGTTCTTC
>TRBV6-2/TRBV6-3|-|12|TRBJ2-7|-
CASSYPLSEQYF
TGTGCCAGCAGTTATCCTCTCTCGGAGCAGTACTTC
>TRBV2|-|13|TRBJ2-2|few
CASTNPRGGELFF
TGTGCCAGCACCAACCCCCGCGGCGGGGAGCTGTTTTTT
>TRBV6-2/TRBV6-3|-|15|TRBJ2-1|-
CASSPPGLALNEQFF
TGTGCCAGCAGCCCTCCCGGGCTAGCGCTCAATGAGCAGTTCTTC
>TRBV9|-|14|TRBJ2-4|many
CASSVGGLRNIQYF
TGTGCCAGCAGCGTAGGGGGACTGCGGAACATTCAGTACTTC
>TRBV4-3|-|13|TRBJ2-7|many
CASSQWTAYEQYF
TGCGCCAGCAGCCAATGGACAGCCTACGAGCAGTACTTC
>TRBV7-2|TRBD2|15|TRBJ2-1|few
CASPLSGLAVNEQFF
TGTGCCAGCCCCCTATCAGGACTAGCGGTCAATGAGCAGTTCTTC
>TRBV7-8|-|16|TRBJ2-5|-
CASSLGAVPSQETQYF
TGTGCCAGCAGCTTAGGGGCAGTTCCTAGTCAAGAGACCCAGTACTTC
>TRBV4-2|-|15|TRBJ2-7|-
CASSQVIERSYEQYF
TGTGCCAGCAGCCAAGTTATAGAGCGGTCCTACGAGCAGTACTTC
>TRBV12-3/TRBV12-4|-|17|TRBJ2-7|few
CASSLSPDGFKINEQYF
TGTGCCAGCAGTTTATCTCCGGACGGTTTTAAGATCAACGAGCAGTACTTC
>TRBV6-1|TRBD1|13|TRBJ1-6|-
CATAGGPRSPLHF
TGTGCCACCGCAGGGGGCCCAAGGTCACCCCTCCACTTT
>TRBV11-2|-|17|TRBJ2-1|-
CASSLTRRTTTYNEQFF
TGTGCCAGCAGCTTAACGAGGCGGACTACCACCTACAATGAGCAGTTCTTC
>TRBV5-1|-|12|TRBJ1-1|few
CASSLDSYEAFF
TGCGCCAGCAGCTTGGACAGCTATGAAGCTTTCTTT
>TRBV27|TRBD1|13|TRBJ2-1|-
CAIGTGSYNEQFF
TGTGCCATCGGGACAGGGTCCTACAATGAGCAGTTCTTC
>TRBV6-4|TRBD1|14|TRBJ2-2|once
CASSAGTDTGELFF
TGTGCCAGCAGTGCCGGGACAGACACCGGGGAGCTGTTTTTT
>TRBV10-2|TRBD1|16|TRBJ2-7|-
CASSDQGAGSSYEQYF
TGCGCCAGCAGTGACCAGGGGGCGGGAAGCTCCTACGAGCAGTACTTC
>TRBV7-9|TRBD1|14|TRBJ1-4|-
CASSLGQRSEKLFF
TGTGCCAGCAGCTTGGGACAGAGGAGTGAAAAACTGTTTTTT
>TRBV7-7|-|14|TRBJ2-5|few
CASSPLRNLETQYF
TGTGCTAGCAGCCCCCTAAGGAATCTAGAGACCCAGTACTTC
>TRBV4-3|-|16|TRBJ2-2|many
CASSLELGSDTGELFF
TGCGCCAGCAGCCTTGAGTTAGGGTCGGACACCGGGGAGCTGTTTTTT
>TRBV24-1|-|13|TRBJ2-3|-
CATRSGTTDTQYF
TGTGCCACCCGGTCGGGCACGACTGATACGCAGTATTTT
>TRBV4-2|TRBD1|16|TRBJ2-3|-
CASSQETPNRGGTQYF
TGTGCCAGCAGCCAAGAGACGCCAAACAGGGGTGGTACGCAGTATTTT
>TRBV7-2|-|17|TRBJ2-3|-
CASSLGAGGGATDTQYF
TGTGCCAGCAGCTTGGGGGCTGGCGGGGGAGCCACAGATACGCAGTATTTT
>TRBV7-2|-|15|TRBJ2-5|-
CASSLARVAAETQYF
TGTGCCAGCAGCTTAGCGCGGGTCGCCGCGGAGACCCAGTACTTC
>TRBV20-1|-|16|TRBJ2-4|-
CSAIPLVAATGNIQYF
TGCAGTGCTATCCCCCTGGTAGCGGCTACGGGAAACATTCAGTACTTC
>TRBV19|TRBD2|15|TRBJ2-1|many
CASSLSGETYNEQFF
TGTGCCAGTAGTCTCAGCGGGGAGACATACAATGAGCAGTTCTTC
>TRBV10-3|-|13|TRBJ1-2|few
CAISGPVTRGYTF
TGTGCCATCAGTGGGCCCGTAACGCGGGGCTACACCTTC
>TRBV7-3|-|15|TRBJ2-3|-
CASSVQGSGTDTQYF
TGTGCCAGCAGCGTCCAGGGAAGCGGTACAGATACGCAGTATTTT
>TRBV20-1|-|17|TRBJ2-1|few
CSAVPGHLPSSYNEQFF
TGCAGTGCAGTTCCGGGACACCTGCCGAGCTCCTACAATGAGCAGTTCTTC
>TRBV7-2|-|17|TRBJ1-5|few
CASSLGVGGVRSQPQHF
TGTGCCAGCAGCTTAGGGGTCGGTGGGGTGAGGAGTCAGCCCCAGCATTTT
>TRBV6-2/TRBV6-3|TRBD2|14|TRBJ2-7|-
CASNRLAGVAEQHF
TGTGCCAGCAACCGACTAGCGGGAGTAGCCGAGCAGCACTTC
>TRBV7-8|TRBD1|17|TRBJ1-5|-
CASSLTYRGRENQPQHF
TGTGCCAGCAGCTTAACCTACAGGGGGAGAGAAAATCAGCCCCAGCATTTT
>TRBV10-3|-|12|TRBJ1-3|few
CAMAGSGNTIYF
TGTGCCATGGCCGGCTCTGGAAACACCATATATTTT
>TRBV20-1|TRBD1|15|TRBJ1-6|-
CSASDTRQGVSPLHF
TGCAGTGCTAGTGACACCAGACAGGGTGTTTCACCCCTCCACTTT
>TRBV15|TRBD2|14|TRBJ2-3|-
CATSKTSGTDTQYF
TGTGCCACCAGCAAGACTAGCGGAACAGATACGCAGTATTTT
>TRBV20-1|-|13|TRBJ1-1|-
CSASASLNTEAFF
TGCAGTGCTAGTGCCAGCTTGAACACTGAAGCTTTCTTT
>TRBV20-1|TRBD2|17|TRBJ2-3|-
CSAPDSGLVHNTDTQYF
TGCAGTGCTCCCGATTCGGGACTAGTGCATAACACAGATACGCAGTATTTT
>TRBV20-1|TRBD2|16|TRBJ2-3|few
CSAGTSGRASTDTQYF
TGCAGTGCAGGGACTAGCGGGAGGGCCAGTACAGATACGCAGTATTTT
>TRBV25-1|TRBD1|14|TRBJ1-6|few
CASSSGTGISPLHF
TGTGCCAGCAGTAGCGGGACAGGGATTTCACCCCTCCACTTT